This TCR beta chain was recorded in a study of blood T cell repertoires in COVID-19. Study at large: COVID-19 samples collected from the United States, Italy and Spain covered acute and convalescent phases. Sample material is recorded as cDNA or gDNA derived from T cells, B-cell-depleted T cells, or PBMCs.

Original analysis: Estimated nucleated cell counts came from reference gene primer amplification. Clones were read by immunoSEQ multiplex PCR, and TCRdb kept only the in-frame ones, dropping some. V, J and clone size derive from that table, while D and trimming were established from the DNA sequence. The table has about 110,000 clones, roughly 80% seen once. V was shortened by 0 bases and J by 7 bases, with 9 bases between the two germline ends. The CDR3 is 13 residues long. Germline CDR1 reads MRHNA; CDR2 reads SNTAGT. The source of this sequence is a woman in her sixties with acute or convalescent COVID-19. The V call is TRBV6-4, the J call TRBJ1-1; no reliable D call. Specimen: peripheral blood. The CDR3 here is CASSDSRGLEAFF. In DNA form, the CDR3 reads TGTGCCAGCAGTGACTCGCGCGGCCTTGAAGCTTTCTTT.